This entry concerns a single T cell receptor (beta chain). The antigen this receptor binds is unknown. Qualities for individual bases were not recorded, and no much larger clone is one base off. The V end gives up 7 bases and the J end 3 bases, leaving 5 bases in the junction not matched to a gene. From a lookup of the germline V gene, CDR1 and CDR2 are SGHRS and YFSETQ. Including the terminal cysteine and phenylalanine, the CDR3 comprises 14 residues. Left in the record is the CDR3 DNA by itself, 42 bases read in frame from the first base. These data belong to a study of shared T cell receptors in the human thymus (dated by TCRdb to 2020 to 2023). Describing the broader study: The study investigated the way shared, self-reactive T-cell receptor alpha chains are produced in the human thymus.

Library preparation employed the immunoSEQ multiplex PCR assay. TCRdb limited this immuneACCESS table to in-frame rearrangements with V and J called. A share of clones is missing; checked studies link under half to unresolved V genes, and the rest is unexplained. Across this sample there are over 450,000 clones, with around 78% seen only once. The ten largest clones add up to more than 0.01% of the sample. The sample was also linked to a second study, of human thymus T cells. As the second publication notes: The donors were immunologically healthy infants in Finland who had open corrective cardiac surgery for congenital heart defects. Thymus tissue was collected as surgical resects that were removed during corrective cardiac surgery. Biased V and J gene segment usage appeared to be present in both thymic and peripheral blood repertoires. Highly overlapping thymic TCR repertoires among unrelated individuals were reported in the related research. TCR alpha and beta repertoires from seven to nine infant thymus samples and a few related peripheral blood samples were characterized in the study. Donor ages ranging from roughly 7 to 250 days were recorded, and a handful of male and a couple of female infants were included in the cohort. Thymocytes were mechanically released from the tissue and were stored as pellets of about 9-33 million cells at -70 degrees C. A QIAsymphony instrument was used to extract genomic DNA from frozen cell pellets. Using the immunoSEQ multiplex PCR assay, the TCRB and TCRAD loci were amplified from a standardized quantity of quality-controlled genomic DNA. The amplicons covered the V(D)J region and were long enough to include the CDR3 and to identify the V and J genes. The commercial immunoSEQ service was used to sequence amplicons on an Illumina platform. Primer bias and sequencing errors were corrected as previously described, and TCRAD and TCRB definitions were based on the IMGT database. Repertoires were analysed with immunoSEQ Analyzer 3.0 and VDJTools, covering basic statistics, V/J segment usage, diversity estimates, rarefaction and pairwise overlap. Diversity was estimated with Chao1, ChaoE, Efron-Thisted, Shannon and inverse Simpson indices, and also on datasets down-sampled to the smallest sample. Repertoire overlap was determined by strict matching of CDR3 nucleotide sequence, V gene and J gene, and Jaccard-based multidimensional scaling clustering was applied. Thymus samples yielded on average approximately 840,000 unique TCRB clonotypes, compared with 80,000 to 85,000 from blood samples.

The source is a boy under three years old with a congenital heart defect. Donor details come from another sample of the same person, matched by shared clones. Sequences were obtained from thymocytes. The rearranged chain carries TRBV5-1 and TRBJ2-2, and 8 junctional nucleotides match TRBD2. The bases are TGCGCCAGCTGTGAACTAGCGGACACCGGGGAGCTGTTTTTT. Its amino acids are CASCELADTGELFF.